These T cell receptor beta chains were read from a single sample in a study of control samples from healthy donors and cancer patients. TCRdb's copy holds only in-frame clones and misses some; the assay was immunoSEQ multiplex PCR. The listing contains about 190,000 clones. The sample comprised blood. The source is a woman aged 25-40 years in good health. Both conserved end residues are part of each CDR3. A D gene is named only where the DNA matches it firmly.

j_gene,v_gene,len,d_gene,CDR3aa,CDR3nt
TRBJ1-6,TRBV12-3/TRBV12-4,13,.,CASSLALYSPLHF,TGTGCCAGCAGTTTAGCGTTATATTCACCCCTCCACTTT
TRBJ2-7,TRBV29-1,13,.,CSVEEDMGGEQYF,TGCAGCGTTGAAGAAGATATGGGGGGCGAGCAGTACTTC
TRBJ1-1,TRBV6-5,12,.,CATRGPNTEAFF,TGTGCCACTCGGGGTCCGAACACTGAAGCTTTCTTT
TRBJ1-6,TRBV7-9,16,TRBD1,CASSSGQGFYNSPLHF,TGTGCCAGCAGCTCTGGACAGGGATTCTATAATTCACCCCTCCACTTT
TRBJ1-5,TRBV19,15,.,CGSTPEGLSNQPQHF,TGTGGCAGTACCCCCGAGGGCTTGAGCAATCAGCCCCAGCATTTT
TRBJ2-2,TRBV6-5,15,.,CASRHIPTNTGELFF,TGTGCCAGCAGACACATACCTACGAACACCGGGGAGCTGTTTTTT
TRBJ1-1,TRBV7-9,14,.,CASSLGEVNTEAFF,TGTGCCAGCAGCTTAGGGGAAGTGAACACTGAAGCTTTCTTT
TRBJ1-1,TRBV7-3,15,.,CASSLSDMRGGEAFF,TGTGCCAGCAGCTTATCAGATATGCGAGGGGGTGAAGCTTTCTTT
TRBJ1-3,TRBV5-6,13,TRBD1,CASSSTGGNTIYF,TGTGCCAGCAGCTCGACAGGGGGAAACACCATATATTTT
TRBJ2-1,TRBV7-2,16,TRBD2,CASSSIPGLVPHEQFF,TGTGCCAGCAGCTCCATACCGGGACTAGTCCCCCATGAGCAGTTCTTC
TRBJ2-3,TRBV19,13,.,CASTGVHTDTQYF,TGTGCCAGTACAGGGGTCCACACAGATACGCAGTATTTT
TRBJ2-1,TRBV13,11,.,CASERNNEQFF,TGTGCCAGTGAAAGGAACAATGAGCAGTTCTTC
TRBJ1-5,TRBV4-1,11,.,CASSQGNGQHF,TGCGCCAGCAGCCAGGGGAACGGGCAGCATTTT
TRBJ2-1,TRBV11-2,13,.,CASSHTGYNEQFF,TGTGCCAGCAGCCATACAGGGTACAATGAGCAGTTCTTC
TRBJ1-2,TRBV7-9,15,.,CASSLVRGSNYGYTF,TGTGCCAGCAGCTTAGTTCGGGGATCTAACTATGGCTACACCTTC
TRBJ2-1,TRBV6-5,14,TRBD1,CASSRAGGYNEQFF,TGTGCCAGCAGTCGAGCAGGGGGCTACAATGAGCAGTTCTTC
TRBJ1-3,TRBV4-1,16,TRBD1,CASSQAGQPSGNTIYF,TGCGCCAGCAGCCAAGCGGGACAGCCCTCTGGAAACACCATATATTTT
TRBJ1-5,TRBV27,13,.,CASSWALNQPQHF,TGTGCCAGCAGTTGGGCTCTCAATCAGCCCCAGCATTTT
TRBJ1-5,TRBV11-2,16,.,CASSLASGSLGQPQHF,TGTGCCAGCAGCTTAGCCTCGGGTAGTCTGGGACAGCCCCAGCATTTT
TRBJ2-3,TRBV2,12,.,CASSGEGRTQYF,TGTGCCAGCAGTGGGGAAGGACGTACGCAGTATTTT
TRBJ2-2,TRBV20-1,15,.,CSARGPGQLVGELFF,TGCAGTGCTCGTGGGCCAGGGCAATTGGTCGGGGAGCTGTTTTTT
TRBJ2-7,TRBV30,12,.,CAWSPAVYEQYF,TGTGCCTGGAGTCCGGCAGTCTACGAGCAGTACTTC
TRBJ2-7,TRBV7-9,15,TRBD2,CASSQLAGGTYEQYF,TGTGCCAGCAGCCAACTAGCGGGGGGGACTTACGAGCAGTACTTC